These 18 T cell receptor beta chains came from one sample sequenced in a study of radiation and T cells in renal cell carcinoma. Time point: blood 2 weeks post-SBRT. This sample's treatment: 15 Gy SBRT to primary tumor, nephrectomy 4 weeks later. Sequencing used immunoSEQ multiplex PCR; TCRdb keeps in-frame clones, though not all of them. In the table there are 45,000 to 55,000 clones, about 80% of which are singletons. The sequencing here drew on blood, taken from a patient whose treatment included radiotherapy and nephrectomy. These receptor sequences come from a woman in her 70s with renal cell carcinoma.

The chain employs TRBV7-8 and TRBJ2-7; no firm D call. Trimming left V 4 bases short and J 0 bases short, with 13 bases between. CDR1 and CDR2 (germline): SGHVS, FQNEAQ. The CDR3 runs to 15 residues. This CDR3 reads CASSSSLGISYEQYF. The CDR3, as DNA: TGTGCCAGCAGCTCTTCGTTGGGGATCTCCTACGAGCAGTACTTC.

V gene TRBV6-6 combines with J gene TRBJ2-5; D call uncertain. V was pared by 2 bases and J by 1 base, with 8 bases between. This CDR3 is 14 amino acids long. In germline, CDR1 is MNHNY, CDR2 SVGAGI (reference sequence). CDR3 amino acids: CASSYNGLQETQYF. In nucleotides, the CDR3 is TGTGCCAGCAGTTACAACGGGCTCCAAGAGACCCAGTACTTC.

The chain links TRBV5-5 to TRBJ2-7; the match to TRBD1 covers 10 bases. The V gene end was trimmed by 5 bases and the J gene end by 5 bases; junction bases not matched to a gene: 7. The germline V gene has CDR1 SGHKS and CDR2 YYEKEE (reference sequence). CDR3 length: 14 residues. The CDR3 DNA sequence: TGTGCCAGCAGAAAGGGACAGGGGCAGAACGAGCAGTACTTC. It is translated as CASRKGQGQNEQYF.

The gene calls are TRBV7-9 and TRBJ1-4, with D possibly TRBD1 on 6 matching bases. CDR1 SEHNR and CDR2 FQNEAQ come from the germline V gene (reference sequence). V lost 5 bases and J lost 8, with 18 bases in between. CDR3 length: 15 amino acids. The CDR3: CASSARQAVSEKLFF. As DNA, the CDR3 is TGTGCCAGCAGCGCCAGACAGGCGGTCTCGGAAAAACTGTTTTTT.

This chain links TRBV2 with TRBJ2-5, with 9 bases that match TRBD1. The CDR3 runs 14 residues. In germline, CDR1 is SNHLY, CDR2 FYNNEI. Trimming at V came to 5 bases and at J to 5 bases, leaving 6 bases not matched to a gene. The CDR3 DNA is TGTGCCAGCAGTAAGACAGGGGGGAGGGAGACCCAGTACTTC. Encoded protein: CASSKTGGRETQYF.

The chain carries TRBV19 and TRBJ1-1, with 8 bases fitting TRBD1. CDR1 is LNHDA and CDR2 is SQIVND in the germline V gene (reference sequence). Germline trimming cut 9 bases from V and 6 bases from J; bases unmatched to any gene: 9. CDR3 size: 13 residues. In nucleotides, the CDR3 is TGTGCCAGCGAAGGACAGGGATCTTCTGAAGCTTTCTTT. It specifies CASEGQGSSEAFF.

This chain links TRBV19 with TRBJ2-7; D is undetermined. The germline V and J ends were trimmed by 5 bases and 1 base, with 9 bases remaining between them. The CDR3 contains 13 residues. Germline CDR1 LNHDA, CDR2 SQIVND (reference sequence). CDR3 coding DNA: TGTGCCAGTAGTCCTAGACCGTCCTACGAGCAGTACTTC. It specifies CASSPRPSYEQYF.

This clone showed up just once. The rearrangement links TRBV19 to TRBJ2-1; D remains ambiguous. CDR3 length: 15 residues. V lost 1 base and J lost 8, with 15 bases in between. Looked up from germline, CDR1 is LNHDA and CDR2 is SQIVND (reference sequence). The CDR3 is CASSIGRTLGHEQFF. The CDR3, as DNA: TGTGCCAGTAGTATAGGACGGACCTTAGGCCATGAGCAGTTCTTC.

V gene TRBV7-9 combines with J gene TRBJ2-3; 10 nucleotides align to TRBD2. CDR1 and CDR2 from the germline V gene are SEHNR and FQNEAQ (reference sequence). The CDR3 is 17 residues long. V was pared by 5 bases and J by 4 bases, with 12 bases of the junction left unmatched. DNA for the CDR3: TGTGCCAGCAGCCCGCGAATAGCGGGAGGTAACGCAGATACGCAGTATTTT. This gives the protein CASSPRIAGGNADTQYF.

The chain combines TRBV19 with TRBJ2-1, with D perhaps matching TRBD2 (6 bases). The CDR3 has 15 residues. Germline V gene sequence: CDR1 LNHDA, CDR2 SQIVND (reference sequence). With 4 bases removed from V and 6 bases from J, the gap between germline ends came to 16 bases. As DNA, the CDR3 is TGTGCCAGTAGTAGGACTGGGAGGAAAGGCAATGAGCAGTTCTTC. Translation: CASSRTGRKGNEQFF.

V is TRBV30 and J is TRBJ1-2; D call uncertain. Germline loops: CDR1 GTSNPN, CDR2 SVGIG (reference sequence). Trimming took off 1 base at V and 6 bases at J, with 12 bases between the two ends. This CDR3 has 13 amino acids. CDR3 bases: TGTGCCTGGAGTGCTGGGATTATGGATGGCTACACCTTC. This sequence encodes CAWSAGIMDGYTF. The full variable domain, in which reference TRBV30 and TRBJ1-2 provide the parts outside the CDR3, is SQTIHQWPATLVQPVGSPLSLECTVEGTSNPNLYWYRQAAGRGLQLLFYSVGIGQISSEVPQNLSASRPQDRQFILSSKKLLLSDSGFYLCAWSAGIMDGYTFGSGTRLTVV.

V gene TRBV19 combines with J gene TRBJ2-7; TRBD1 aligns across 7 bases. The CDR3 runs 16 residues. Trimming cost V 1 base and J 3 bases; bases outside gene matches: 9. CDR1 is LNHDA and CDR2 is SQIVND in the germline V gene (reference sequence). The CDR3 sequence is CASSIGVTGTVYEQYF. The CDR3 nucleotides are TGTGCCAGTAGTATAGGCGTAACCGGGACAGTCTACGAGCAGTACTTC. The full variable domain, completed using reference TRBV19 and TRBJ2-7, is DGGITQSPKYLFRKEGQNVTLSCEQNLNHDAMYWYRQDPGQGLRLIYYSQIVNDFQKGDIAEGYSVSREKKESFPLTVTSAQKNPTAFYLCASSIGVTGTVYEQYFGPGTRLTVT.

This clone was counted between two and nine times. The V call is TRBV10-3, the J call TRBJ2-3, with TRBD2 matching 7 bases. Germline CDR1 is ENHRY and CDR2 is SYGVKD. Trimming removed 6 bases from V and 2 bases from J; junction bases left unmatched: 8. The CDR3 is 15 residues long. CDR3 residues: CAIRDGLAVTDTQYF. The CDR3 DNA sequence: TGTGCCATCAGAGATGGGCTAGCGGTCACAGATACGCAGTATTTT.

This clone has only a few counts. The CDR3 DNA is TGTGCCAGCAGTAGGGACAATCAGCCCCAGCATTTT. This codes for CASSRDNQPQHF. V and J are TRBV6-1 and TRBJ1-5, with D uncertain. V was pared by 5 bases and J by 3 bases, with 5 bases between. CDR3 length: 12 residues. The germline V gene encodes CDR1 MNHNS and CDR2 SASEGT.

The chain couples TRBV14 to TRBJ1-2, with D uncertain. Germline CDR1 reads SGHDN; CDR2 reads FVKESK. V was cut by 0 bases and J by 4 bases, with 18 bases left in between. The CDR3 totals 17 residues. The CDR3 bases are TGTGCCAGCAGCCAAGATAGGTTCTCTATGGGATCCTATGGCTACACCTTC. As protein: CASSQDRFSMGSYGYTF. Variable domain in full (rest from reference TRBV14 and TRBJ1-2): EAGVTQFPSHSVIEKGQTVTLRCDPISGHDNLYWYRRVMGKEIKFLLHFVKESKQDESGMPNNRFLAERTGGTYSTLKVQPAELEDSGVYFCASSQDRFSMGSYGYTFGSGTRLTVV.

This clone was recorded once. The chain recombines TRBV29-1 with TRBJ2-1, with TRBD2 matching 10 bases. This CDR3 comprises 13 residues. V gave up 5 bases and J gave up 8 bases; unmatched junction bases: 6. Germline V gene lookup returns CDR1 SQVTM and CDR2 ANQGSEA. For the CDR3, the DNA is TGCAGCGTTTACGGAGGGACTAGCGATGAGCAGTTCTTC. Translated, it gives CSVYGGTSDEQFF.

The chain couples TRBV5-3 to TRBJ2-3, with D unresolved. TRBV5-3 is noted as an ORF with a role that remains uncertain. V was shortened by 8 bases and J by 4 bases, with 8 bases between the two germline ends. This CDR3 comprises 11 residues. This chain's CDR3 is CARGIPDTQYF. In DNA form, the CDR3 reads TGTGCCAGGGGGATCCCAGATACGCAGTATTTT.

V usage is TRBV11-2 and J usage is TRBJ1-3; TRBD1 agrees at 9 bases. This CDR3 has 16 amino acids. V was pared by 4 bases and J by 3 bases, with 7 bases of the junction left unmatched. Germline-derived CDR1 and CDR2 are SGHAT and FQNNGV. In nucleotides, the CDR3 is TGTGCCAGCAGCTCGGACAGGGGCTTCGGTGGAAACACCATATATTTT. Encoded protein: CASSSDRGFGGNTIYF.